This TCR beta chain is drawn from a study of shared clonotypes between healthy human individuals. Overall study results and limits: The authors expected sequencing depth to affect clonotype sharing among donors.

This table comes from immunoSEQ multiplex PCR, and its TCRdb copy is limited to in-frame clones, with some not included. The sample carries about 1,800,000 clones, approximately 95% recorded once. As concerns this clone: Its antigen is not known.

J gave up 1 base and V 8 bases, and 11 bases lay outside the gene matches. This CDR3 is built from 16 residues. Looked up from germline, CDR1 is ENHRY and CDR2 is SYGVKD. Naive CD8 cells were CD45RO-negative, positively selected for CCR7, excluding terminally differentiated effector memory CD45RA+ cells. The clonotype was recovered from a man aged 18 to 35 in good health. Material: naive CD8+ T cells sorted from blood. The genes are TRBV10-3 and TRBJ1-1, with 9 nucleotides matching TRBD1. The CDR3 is CAIRPGTGFRNTEAFF. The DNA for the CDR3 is TGTGCCATCCGCCCCGGGACAGGGTTTAGGAACACTGAAGCTTTCTTT.